Below are 30 T cell receptor beta chains sequenced from a single sample in a study of control samples from healthy donors and cancer patients (dated by TCRdb to the early 2020s). Receptor amplification or capture employed the immunoSEQ multiplex PCR assay. The table was pulled from immuneACCESS by TCRdb, which kept in-frame rearrangements only. Such tables lose some clones; where checked, under half of the loss comes from unresolved V genes, and the rest has no known cause. The sample table records tens of thousands of clones; around 90% of these occur just once. The ten biggest clones cover around 15% of the sample. Sequencing was carried out using blood. These receptors were taken from a woman in her 70s in good health.

The V and J genes are TRBV15 and TRBJ1-1, with D tentatively TRBD1 (6 bases). V was clipped by 5 bases and J by 1 base, with 11 bases between them. CDR1 LNHNV and CDR2 YYDKDF come from the germline V gene (reference sequence). This CDR3 comprises 14 residues. CDR3 bases: TGTGCCACCAGCTTCGGGGGCTGGAACACTGAAGCTTTCTTT. It translates to CATSFGGWNTEAFF. Based on the CDR3 plus reference TRBV15 and TRBJ1-1, the full variable domain is DAMVIQNPRYQVTQFGKPVTLSCSQTLNHNVMYWYQQKSSQAPKLLFHYYDKDFNNEADTPDNFQSRRPNTSFCFLDIRSPGLGDTAMYLCATSFGGWNTEAFFGQGTRLTVV.

The chain is built from TRBV19 and TRBJ1-2, with 9 bases lining up with TRBD1. Looked up from germline, CDR1 is LNHDA and CDR2 is SQIVND (reference sequence). The CDR3 covers 12 residues. V shed 6 bases and J 8 bases; nucleotides not matched to a gene: 4. The CDR3 sequence is CASRDRGYGYTF. Written as DNA, the CDR3 is TGTGCCAGTAGGGACAGGGGATACGGCTACACCTTC.

The rearrangement links TRBV2 to TRBJ1-5; TRBD1 matches at 10 bases. Germline trimming cut 7 bases from V and 4 bases from J; bases unmatched to any gene: 4. The CDR3 runs 14 residues. Germline CDR1 and CDR2: SNHLY and FYNNEI. CDR3 loop: CASNGDRGNQPQHF. The CDR3 region has the DNA TGTGCCAGCAACGGGGACAGGGGTAATCAGCCCCAGCATTTT.

V usage is TRBV6-5 and J usage is TRBJ1-2; TRBD1 is a possible D gene (6 bases). V lost 2 bases and J 2 bases, leaving 12 bases between the germline ends. The CDR3 has 15 amino acids. Germline-derived CDR1 and CDR2 are MNHEY and SVGAGI. CDR3 bases: TGTGCCAGCAGTTACGCGGGGGGCGCGAACTATGGCTACACCTTC. Its translation: CASSYAGGANYGYTF.

The chain couples TRBV6-5 to TRBJ2-7; 8 nucleotides agree with TRBD1. The ends lost 5 bases at V and 7 bases at J; junction bases unmatched: 7. This CDR3 region has 13 residues. Germline CDR1 MNHEY, CDR2 SVGAGI. Here the CDR3 reads CASSRQGAGEQYF. CDR3 nucleotides: TGTGCCAGCAGTCGGCAGGGGGCTGGTGAGCAGTACTTC.

The chain couples TRBV2 to TRBJ1-1, with 12 bases that match TRBD1. Germline CDR1 is SNHLY and CDR2 is FYNNEI. The CDR3 has 16 amino acids. The junction had 7 bases not matched to a gene; V was cut back by 4 bases and J by 4 bases. The CDR3 reads CASSVGDRGLGTEAFF. The CDR3 nucleotides read TGTGCCAGCAGTGTGGGGGACAGGGGGCTTGGCACTGAAGCTTTCTTT.

V gene TRBV7-9 combines with J gene TRBJ1-5, with a weak D call TRBD1 (5 bases). Germline assignment: CDR1 SEHNR and CDR2 FQNEAQ (reference sequence). Trimming pared 2 bases from V and 7 bases from J, leaving 12 bases between. CDR3 size: 14 residues. The CDR3 loop is CASSLSGGNQPQHF. Here the CDR3 DNA reads TGTGCCAGCAGCTTAAGCGGGGGGAACCAGCCCCAGCATTTT.

This rearrangement joins TRBV7-9 to TRBJ1-4, with D tentatively TRBD1 (5 bases). This CDR3 has 16 amino acids. Germline V gene lookup returns CDR1 SEHNR and CDR2 FQNEAQ (reference sequence). V was pared by 3 bases and J by 7 bases, with 18 bases between. CDR3 nucleotides: TGTGCCAGCAGCTTCCTCCCCGGCCTGGGGGGTGAAAAACTGTTTTTT. It is translated as CASSFLPGLGGEKLFF.

DNA for the CDR3: TGCGCCAGCAGCTTAGGGCAGGGTGGAACTAATGAAAAACTGTTTTTT. This encodes CASSLGQGGTNEKLFF. The chain carries TRBV5-1 and TRBJ1-4; possibly TRBD1 for D (5 bases). The CDR3 covers 16 residues. Germline V gene data show CDR1 as SGHRS and CDR2 as YFSETQ. Trimming took off 2 bases at V and 1 base at J, with 12 bases between the two ends.

This clone was seen only once. This chain links TRBV30 with TRBJ1-2; maybe TRBD1 (5 bases). Germline loops: CDR1 GTSNPN, CDR2 SVGIG (reference sequence). The CDR3 contains 14 residues. The V end lost 4 bases, the J end lost 5 bases, and 17 bases lay between the germline ends. This chain's CDR3 is CAWIGVGRQYGYTF. The CDR3 bases are TGTGCCTGGATAGGGGTCGGGAGGCAATATGGCTACACCTTC.

The chain combines TRBV7-2 with TRBJ1-3, with D maybe TRBD1 (6 bases). V was trimmed by 5 bases and J by 7 bases, leaving 12 bases between them. Germline loops: CDR1 SGHTA, CDR2 FQGNSA. This CDR3 has 13 amino acids. The CDR3 spells CASSNLQGNTIYF. The CDR3 nucleotides read TGTGCCAGCAGCAACCTCCAGGGGAACACCATATATTTT.

The chain employs TRBV5-1 and TRBJ1-1; D unclear. The V gene lost 7 bases and the J gene lost 6 bases, with 16 bases spanning the gap. The germline V gene encodes CDR1 SGHRS and CDR2 YFSETQ. The CDR3 length is 13 residues. The CDR3 loop is CASGGKGNAEAFF. Here the CDR3 DNA reads TGCGCCAGCGGTGGGAAGGGTAACGCTGAAGCTTTCTTT.

The chain is built from TRBV11-2 and TRBJ2-1; 7 bases fit TRBD1. The ends lost 5 bases at V and 2 bases at J; junction bases unmatched: 6. The germline V gene encodes CDR1 SGHAT and CDR2 FQNNGV. There are 15 residues in the CDR3. CDR3 residues: CASSLHRGTYNEQFF. The DNA of the CDR3 is TGTGCCAGCAGCCTCCACAGGGGAACCTACAATGAGCAGTTCTTC.

With respect to this clone: The junction departs from the called germline gene at one end, perhaps through a read error. The chain joins TRBV7-7 to TRBJ1-1; the match to TRBD1 covers 8 bases. The CDR3 is 13 residues long. CDR1 is SSHAT and CDR2 is FNYEAQ in the germline V gene (reference sequence). The CDR3: CASSPDRGAEAFF. CDR3 bases: TGTGCTAGCAGTCCCGACAGGGGAGCTGAAGCTTTCTTT.

In this sample, this clone turned up once. The rearrangement uses TRBV3-1 (or the pseudogene TRBV3-2) and TRBJ1-6; TRBD1 might be the D (5 bases). The V and J ends lost 0 bases and 9 bases respectively, with 9 bases between them. CDR1 is LGHDT and CDR2 is YNNKEL in the germline V gene (reference sequence). The CDR3 is 14 amino acids. The CDR3 loop reads CASSQDLGTSPLHF. In DNA form, the CDR3 reads TGTGCCAGCAGCCAAGATTTAGGGACTTCACCCCTCCACTTT.

The chain links TRBV6-5 to TRBJ1-2, with D tentatively TRBD1 (5 bases). V lost 5 bases and J lost 2, with 9 bases in between. The CDR3 length is 13 residues. From germline, CDR1 is MNHEY and CDR2 SVGAGI. DNA of the CDR3: TGTGCCAGCAGTCCTGACAGAAACTATGGCTACACCTTC. Residues: CASSPDRNYGYTF.

The chain employs TRBV21-1 and TRBJ2-1; the table gives TRBD2 as D, unverified against the DNA. TRBV21-1 is noted as a pseudogene. The CDR3 extends over 19 amino acids. The CDR3 spells CASSKELAGGPLEYNEQFF. CDR3 nucleotide sequence: TGTGCCAGCAGCAAAGAGCTAGCGGGAGGGCCGTTGGAATACAATGAGCAGTTCTTC.

The J gene is TRBJ2-6, the V gene TRBV7-2; D is possibly TRBD1 (5 bases). Germline-derived CDR1 and CDR2 are SGHTA and FQGNSA. The CDR3 sequence is 17 residues long. Trimming stripped 5 bases from V and 0 bases from J, with 14 bases between. CDR3 DNA sequence: TGTGCCAGCAGCCTCGGTACAGGCTACTCTGGGGCCAACGTCCTGACTTTC. Translating gives CASSLGTGYSGANVLTF.

This chain uses TRBV3-1 (or the pseudogene TRBV3-2) with TRBJ1-1; 7 bases match TRBD1. CDR1 LGHDT and CDR2 YNNKEL come from the germline V gene (reference sequence). The ends lost 2 bases at V and 7 bases at J; junction bases unmatched: 4. This CDR3 comprises 13 residues. The CDR3 DNA reads TGTGCCAGCAGCCAAACAGGGGCCCATGAAGCTTTCTTT. This sequence encodes CASSQTGAHEAFF.

On this clone: The junction differs from germline at one of its ends, possibly a read error. V and J are TRBV7-7 and TRBJ2-5, with 10 bases matching TRBD1. From germline, CDR1 is SSHAT and CDR2 FNYEAQ (reference sequence). This CDR3 is 16 amino acids long. The CDR3 here is CASSSHPGQGRETQYF. CDR3 in DNA: TGTGCTAGCAGCTCCCACCCGGGACAGGGGAGAGAGACCCAGTACTTC. The full variable domain, its missing parts supplied by reference TRBV7-7 and TRBJ2-5, is GAGVSQSPRYKVTKRGQDVTLRCDPISSHATLYWYQQALGQGPEFLTYFNYEAQPDKSGLPSDRFSAERPEGSISTLTIQRTEQRDSAMYRCASSSHPGQGRETQYFGPGTRLLVL.

The V and J genes are TRBV18 and TRBJ1-6; the match to TRBD1 covers 10 bases. CDR1 and CDR2 (germline): KGHSH, LQKENI. This CDR3 spans 15 amino acids. The ends lost 3 bases at V and 9 bases at J; junction bases unmatched: 5. CDR3 DNA: TGTGCCAGCTCACCCGGGACAGGGGCTACTTCACCCCTCCACTTT. Protein product: CASSPGTGATSPLHF.

The gene calls are TRBV6-5 and TRBJ1-1; no definite D call. V gave up 3 bases and J gave up 3 bases, with 8 bases separating them. This CDR3 has 13 amino acids. Germline CDR1 MNHEY, CDR2 SVGAGI. The CDR3 spells CASSYIGDTEAFF. CDR3 sequence (DNA): TGTGCCAGCAGTTATATTGGGGACACTGAAGCTTTCTTT.

This sequence joins TRBV9 and TRBJ2-5, with D hard to call. Germline lookup yields CDR1 SGDLS and CDR2 YYNGEE. V was cut by 3 bases and J by 0 bases, with 9 bases left in between. The CDR3 loop spans 14 amino acids. This CDR3 is CASSARTDQETQYF. The DNA for the CDR3 is TGTGCCAGCAGCGCCCGGACCGACCAAGAGACCCAGTACTTC.

This chain uses TRBV5-1 with TRBJ2-2; D not certain. The ends were cut back, 2 bases at V and 4 bases at J, with 6 bases in the middle. CDR1 and CDR2 from the germline V gene are SGHRS and YFSETQ. This CDR3 region has 13 residues. CDR3 protein: CASSFQGTGELFF. CDR3 DNA sequence: TGCGCCAGCAGCTTTCAAGGCACCGGGGAGCTGTTTTTT.

The chain is built from TRBV19 and TRBJ1-3, with D perhaps matching TRBD1 (5 bases). The CDR3 runs 16 residues. Germline V gene lookup returns CDR1 LNHDA and CDR2 SQIVND (reference sequence). The V end was cut by 8 bases, the J end by 0 bases, with 17 bases between. CDR3 amino acids: CASGGMGGHSGNTIYF. As DNA, the CDR3 is TGTGCCAGTGGAGGGATGGGAGGACACTCTGGAAACACCATATATTTT.

The CDR3 sequence is CASSSHYGYTF. The CDR3 nucleotides read TGTGCCAGCAGCTCCCATTATGGCTACACCTTC. The V gene is TRBV21-1, the J gene TRBJ1-2; TRBD1 is taken as the D call from the table, unchecked against the DNA. TRBV21-1 is classified as a pseudogene. The CDR3 sequence is 11 residues long.

The CDR3 bases are TGTGCCAGCAGTTTGACAGGGGGCAGCTATGGCTACACCTTC. It encodes CASSLTGGSYGYTF. The chain is built from TRBV28 and TRBJ1-2, with 10 bases lining up with TRBD1. V gave up 3 bases and J gave up 4 bases; unmatched junction bases: 2. Germline V lookup: CDR1 MDHEN, CDR2 SYDVKM. This CDR3 has 14 residues.

The chain combines TRBV7-2 with TRBJ1-1; 8 bases line up with TRBD1. Losses at the gene ends were 4 bases for V and 1 base for J; bases not matched to a gene: 2. This CDR3 is built from 14 residues. From germline, CDR1 is SGHTA and CDR2 FQGNSA. The CDR3, as DNA: TGTGCCAGCAGCTCCGGGACAGGGAACACTGAAGCTTTCTTT. Its translation: CASSSGTGNTEAFF.

The rearrangement joins TRBV24-1 to TRBJ2-1; 8 nucleotides align to TRBD2. Germline values: CDR1 KGHDR, CDR2 SFDVKD. The CDR3 consists of 16 residues. V dropped 3 bases and J dropped 6; count of bases not matched to a gene: 9. The CDR3 nucleotides read TGTGCCACCAGTGATAGAGAGGCGGGGGGCCTCAATGAGCAGTTCTTC. It is translated as CATSDREAGGLNEQFF.

This chain links TRBV5-6 with TRBJ2-6; D ambiguous. Germline V CDR1 and CDR2: SGHDT, YYEEEE. CDR3 length: 16 residues. V shed 1 base and J shed 0 bases, with 8 bases lying between them. The CDR3 bases are TGTGCCAGCAGCTTGTTCCTCGGCTCTGGGGCCAACGTCCTGACTTTC. Translation gives CASSLFLGSGANVLTF.